The 5 T cell receptor beta chains given below trace back to one sample, sequenced in a study of T cell responses to AZD1222 COVID-19 vaccine (dated by TCRdb to 2020 to 2023). The time point label corresponds to: baseline before first vaccination. Library preparation used the immunoSEQ multiplex PCR assay. TCRdb mirrors the immuneACCESS table, restricted to in-frame sequences. Some clones are absent from its copies; in checked studies, under half trace to an unresolved V gene, and the reason for the others is unknown. This sample comprises around 100,000 clones, about 89% of them detected only once. Under 8.5% of the sample rests with the top ten. Source: peripheral blood, taken on day 0 of AZD1222 vaccination. Source of these receptors: an adult in good health.

The chain couples TRBV5-5 to TRBJ2-5; 7 bases are shared with TRBD1. After removal of 1 base from V and 7 bases from J, the junction contained 7 bases not matched to a gene. Germline V gene lookup returns CDR1 SGHKS and CDR2 YYEKEE (reference sequence). The CDR3 length is 14 residues. CDR3 DNA: TGTGCCAGCAGCTTGATGTGGGACAGTCGGACCCAGTACTTC. Encoded protein: CASSLMWDSRTQYF.

The chain employs TRBV4-1 and TRBJ2-7, with D perhaps matching TRBD1 or TRBD2 (5 bases each). CDR1 and CDR2 (germline): MGHRA, YSYEKL. This CDR3 region has 14 residues. Trimming pared 4 bases from V and 3 bases from J, leaving 13 bases between. The CDR3 DNA follows: TGCGCCAGCAGCCGTCAAGGGGACGGCTACGAGCAGTACTTC. Amino acids: CASSRQGDGYEQYF.

V gene TRBV6-2 or TRBV6-3 combines with J gene TRBJ1-4; D gene ambiguous. V lost 0 bases and J 2 bases, leaving 10 bases between the germline ends. The CDR3 has 16 residues. Germline-derived CDR1 and CDR2 are MNHEY and SVGEGT. CDR3 bases: TGTGCCAGCAGTTACTCGTTTGGGATTACTAATGAAAAACTGTTTTTT. Translated: CASSYSFGITNEKLFF.

V and J are TRBV3-1 (or the pseudogene TRBV3-2) and TRBJ2-5; 7 nucleotides match TRBD1. CDR3 size: 17 residues. Germline CDR1 and CDR2: LGHDT and YNNKEL (reference sequence). V shed 2 bases and J 5 bases; nucleotides not matched to a gene: 14. CDR3 DNA: TGTGCCAGCAGCCAAAACCCCGACAGGGCCATGATGGAGACCCAGTACTTC. This gives the protein CASSQNPDRAMMETQYF.

This clone was observed a single time. The V call is TRBV28, the J call TRBJ1-1, with a tentative D call TRBD1 (6 bases). V lost 6 bases and J 5 bases, leaving 13 bases between the germline ends. The CDR3 loop spans 13 amino acids. CDR1 and CDR2 from the germline V gene are MDHEN and SYDVKM. CDR3 DNA sequence: TGTGCCAGCAGCCGCAGGGGAGATACTGAAGCTTTCTTT. Protein: CASSRRGDTEAFF.